The next 30 T cell receptor beta chains were all read from a single sample in a study of shared clonotypes between healthy human individuals. Method: immunoSEQ multiplex PCR; TCRdb's copy keeps in-frame clones and lacks some. Among about a million clones, over 75% were seen once, and the ten largest hold approximately 1.5%. Sequencing used memory CD4+ T cells sorted from blood. The subset was: CD45RA-negative fraction. The source of these receptors is a man aged 18 to 30 in good health.

CDR3 residues: CASRYRTGGGNEQFF. The CDR3 DNA reads as TGTGCCAGCAGATATAGGACAGGGGGAGGGAATGAGCAGTTCTTC. The chain has TRBV28 and TRBJ2-1, with 10 bases matching TRBD1. Germline V gene data show CDR1 as MDHEN and CDR2 as SYDVKM. V was pared by 6 bases and J by 7 bases, with 9 bases of the junction left unmatched. The CDR3 loop spans 15 amino acids.

This clone has only a few counts. The chain has TRBV30 and TRBJ2-5; D is possibly TRBD1 or TRBD2 (5 bases each). The CDR3 is made up of 18 amino acids. Germline CDR1 reads GTSNPN; CDR2 reads SVGIG (reference sequence). Trimming removed 0 bases from V and 3 bases from J, with 23 bases in between. CDR3 DNA: TGTGCCTGGAGTGTCTCAGTGTTTAGGGGACCAGCGGAAGAGACCCAGTACTTC. It specifies CAWSVSVFRGPAEETQYF.

The chain carries TRBV6-1 and TRBJ2-6; D is perhaps TRBD1 (5 bases). V lost 7 bases and J lost 0, with 10 bases in between. CDR1 MNHNS and CDR2 SASEGT come from the germline V gene. There are 15 residues in the CDR3. The CDR3 sequence is CASTPRDSGANVLTF. The CDR3 bases are TGTGCCAGCACCCCCAGGGACTCTGGGGCCAACGTCCTGACTTTC.

This clone has just one count. This rearrangement joins TRBV2 to TRBJ1-1; a possible D gene is TRBD1 (5 bases). V lost 6 bases to trimming and J lost 6 bases, with 14 bases between them. Germline lookup yields CDR1 SNHLY and CDR2 FYNNEI. CDR3 size: 13 residues. Here the CDR3 DNA reads TGTGCCAGCAGCAACGGGGGGACTCCTGAAGCTTTCTTT. Amino acid sequence: CASSNGGTPEAFF.

CDR3 nucleotide sequence: TGTGCCAGCAGCTTAGGCGGGGTTGGGAATCAGCCCCAGCATTTT. This translates into CASSLGGVGNQPQHF. V usage is TRBV11-2 and J usage is TRBJ1-5; D call uncertain. The V gene's germline CDR1 is SGHAT and CDR2 FQNNGV. The CDR3 sequence is 15 residues long. Trimming removed 1 base from V and 4 bases from J, with 11 bases in between.

The chain joins TRBV18 to TRBJ1-1, with D possibly TRBD1 on 6 matching bases. The CDR3 contains 14 residues. V dropped 4 bases and J dropped 0 bases, with 9 bases sitting between them. Germline V lookup: CDR1 KGHSH, CDR2 LQKENI. CDR3: CASSLQGLNTEAFF. In nucleotides, the CDR3 is TGTGCCAGCTCACTACAGGGTTTGAACACTGAAGCTTTCTTT.

This chain uses TRBV28 with TRBJ1-3; weak D call: TRBD1 (6 bases). Trimming shortened V by 4 bases and J by 0 bases, and 10 bases separated the two germline ends. Germline V gene sequence: CDR1 MDHEN, CDR2 SYDVKM. The CDR3 runs to 15 residues. The chain's CDR3 is CASSSGQYSGNTIYF. The CDR3 nucleotides are TGTGCCAGCAGTTCCGGACAGTACTCTGGAAACACCATATATTTT.

Turning to this clone: This CDR3 is also generated by other DNA sequences in the sample. This rearrangement joins TRBV9 to TRBJ1-2, with D tentatively TRBD1 (5 bases). Germline loops: CDR1 SGDLS, CDR2 YYNGEE. Trimming removed 4 bases at V and 4 bases at J, with 11 bases between. The CDR3 totals 13 residues. CDR3 DNA sequence: TGTGCCAGCAGCCCCGGGGGTGGCTATGGCTACACCTTC. Translation: CASSPGGGYGYTF.

The chain links TRBV28 to TRBJ1-3; TRBD1 matches 7 bases. There are 14 residues in the CDR3. With V trimmed by 8 bases and J by 4 bases, 8 bases remained unmatched. Germline V gene data show CDR1 as MDHEN and CDR2 as SYDVKM. The CDR3 bases are TGTGCCAGCGGAGACAGGGAGCGGGGAAACACCATATATTTT. Encoded protein: CASGDRERGNTIYF.

The chain has TRBV25-1 and TRBJ2-7; D perhaps matches TRBD2 (6 bases). Germline V lookup: CDR1 MGHDK, CDR2 SYGVNS. Trimming removed 7 bases from V and 3 bases from J, with 16 bases in between. The length of the CDR3 is 14 residues. CDR3 DNA: TGTGCCAGCACGCCAGGCGGGAAAGTCTACGAGCAGTACTTC. Translation: CASTPGGKVYEQYF.

The genes are TRBV14 and TRBJ2-7; 9 positions match TRBD2. The CDR3 contains 15 residues. Unmatched junction bases numbered 3, after V lost 3 bases and J lost 0 bases. The V gene's germline CDR1 is SGHDN and CDR2 FVKESK. CDR3 sequence (DNA): TGTGCCAGCAGCCAGACGACTAGCGGCTCCTACGAGCAGTACTTC. This translates into CASSQTTSGSYEQYF.

A few counts support this clone. This sequence joins TRBV18 and TRBJ2-2, with D unclear. The CDR3 is 13 residues long. From germline, CDR1 is KGHSH and CDR2 LQKENI. The V and J ends lost 3 bases and 6 bases respectively, with 8 bases between them. CDR3 bases: TGTGCCAGCTCACCCCTAAATCCCGGGGAGCTGTTTTTT. It encodes CASSPLNPGELFF.

This clone was observed a handful of times. The chain recombines TRBV7-9 with TRBJ1-4; 9 bases are a match to TRBD1. Germline V gives CDR1 SEHNR, CDR2 FQNEAQ (reference sequence). Germline trimming cut 5 bases from V and 5 bases from J; bases unmatched to any gene: 6. The CDR3 has 15 amino acids. The CDR3 here is CASSPSGTGNEKLFF. In DNA, the CDR3 is TGTGCCAGCAGCCCCTCCGGGACAGGGAATGAAAAACTGTTTTTT. Full variable domain (outside the CDR3, taken from reference TRBV7-9 and TRBJ1-4): DTGVSQNPRHKITKRGQNVTFRCDPISEHNRLYWYRQTLGQGPEFLTYFQNEAQLEKSRLLSDRFSAERPKGSFSTLEIQRTEQGDSAMYLCASSPSGTGNEKLFFGSGTQLSVL.

On this clone itself: A far bigger clonotype differs at one base, so this is likely a read error. DNA for the CDR3: TGCGCCAGCAGTGAGTGGGGGGATACGCAGTATTTT. Amino acids: CASSEWGDTQYF. V gene TRBV10-1 combines with J gene TRBJ2-3; either TRBD1 or TRBD2 may supply D (5 bases each). The CDR3 extends over 12 amino acids. Trimming removed 1 base at V and 6 bases at J, with 5 bases between. Germline V gene lookup returns CDR1 WNHNN and CDR2 SYGVQD (reference sequence).

The V and J genes are TRBV7-3 and TRBJ2-1, with D possibly being TRBD2 (5 bases). CDR1 and CDR2 from the germline V gene are SGHTA and FQGTGA. CDR3 size: 13 residues. The V end was cut by 3 bases, the J end by 7 bases, with 10 bases between. This chain's CDR3 is CASSFTWENEQFF. CDR3 nucleotides: TGTGCCAGCAGCTTCACCTGGGAGAATGAGCAGTTCTTC.

This chain connects TRBV10-3 to TRBJ1-1, with D unclear. V lost 0 bases to trimming and J lost 5 bases, with 10 bases between them. Germline CDR1 and CDR2: ENHRY and SYGVKD. CDR3 size: 14 residues. For the CDR3, the DNA is TGTGCCATCAGTGAGTCCGGAACCCCGACTGAAGCTTTCTTT. This encodes CAISESGTPTEAFF.

As regards this clone: Sequence at one end of the junction differs from germline and may be a read error. V is TRBV6-5 and J is TRBJ1-1; 8 bases fit TRBD1. Germline V CDR1 and CDR2: MNHEY, SVGAGI. CDR3 length: 14 amino acids. The CDR3: CVSTGQGMNTEAFF. In DNA form, the CDR3 reads TGTGTCAGCACCGGACAGGGAATGAACACTGAAGCTTTCTTT.

This chain joins TRBV12-5 and TRBJ2-1; 8 bases are shared with TRBD1. CDR1 is LGHNT, CDR2 FRNRAP, per germline. CDR3 length: 16 residues. V was clipped by 2 bases and J by 4 bases; unmatched bases: 7. The CDR3 loop is CASGLPRTGFYNEQFF. The CDR3, as DNA: TGTGCTAGTGGTTTGCCCAGGACAGGGTTTTACAATGAGCAGTTCTTC.

This chain links TRBV14 with TRBJ2-2; 9 positions match TRBD2. From germline, CDR1 is SGHDN and CDR2 FVKESK. CDR3 size: 16 residues. V lost 1 base to trimming and J lost 6 bases; unmatched junction nucleotides: 6. The CDR3 protein is CASSQVRLAEAGELFF. CDR3 coding DNA: TGTGCCAGCAGCCAAGTACGACTAGCGGAAGCCGGGGAGCTGTTTTTT.

About this clone: This CDR3 is also generated by other DNA sequences in the sample. The chain recombines TRBV5-1 with TRBJ1-1; TRBD1 matches at 7 bases. V was pared by 4 bases and J by 1 base, with 4 bases of the junction left unmatched. This CDR3 has 14 amino acids. Germline loops: CDR1 SGHRS, CDR2 YFSETQ. DNA for the CDR3: TGCGCCAGCAGCGCGGGGACAGCGAACACTGAAGCTTTCTTT. This sequence encodes CASSAGTANTEAFF.

The rearrangement links TRBV16 to TRBJ2-7; 9 nucleotides match TRBD1. V dropped 4 bases and J dropped 5; count of bases not matched to a gene: 18. Germline V gives CDR1 KGHSY, CDR2 FQNENV. The CDR3 loop spans 18 amino acids. The CDR3 reads CASSRPKTKGQGNHEQYF. In DNA form, the CDR3 reads TGTGCCAGCAGCCGACCGAAGACGAAGGGACAGGGAAATCACGAGCAGTACTTC.

The DNA of the CDR3 is TGCGCCAGCAGCTTTTACAACCAACCAGACCAAGAGACCCAGTACTTC. This sequence encodes CASSFYNQPDQETQYF. The rearrangement links TRBV5-1 to TRBJ2-5, with D hard to call. Per the germline V gene, CDR1 is SGHRS and CDR2 is YFSETQ. V shed 2 bases and J shed 0 bases, with 14 bases lying between them. This CDR3 is built from 16 residues.

Only a few counts were recorded for this clone. This chain connects TRBV9 to TRBJ2-2; no reliable D call. Germline CDR1 reads SGDLS; CDR2 reads YYNGEE. Trimming took off 1 base at V and 7 bases at J, with 14 bases between the two ends. The CDR3 has 15 amino acids. The CDR3 sequence: CASSVNPFLGGELFF. The CDR3, as DNA: TGTGCCAGCAGCGTAAACCCTTTTCTGGGCGGGGAGCTGTTTTTT.

The V and J genes are TRBV7-2 and TRBJ2-3, with D tentatively TRBD1 (8 bases). The V gene's germline CDR1 is SGHTA and CDR2 FQGNSA. This CDR3 is 17 amino acids long. Trimming took 4 bases from V and 4 from J, leaving 21 bases between them. The CDR3 DNA is TGTGCCAGCAGCTCCCAGGGGGCGGGAGTCCCCCCAGATACGCAGTATTTT. Translation gives CASSSQGAGVPPDTQYF.

The J gene is TRBJ2-7, the V gene TRBV5-8; D perhaps matches TRBD1 (6 bases). Germline V CDR1 and CDR2: SGHTS, YDEGEE. The CDR3 loop spans 14 amino acids. The ends were cut back, 4 bases at V and 4 bases at J, with 15 bases in the middle. CDR3 in DNA: TGTGCCAGCAGCCGGACAGACACCTTATACGAGCAGTACTTC. Residues: CASSRTDTLYEQYF.

This sequence joins TRBV9 and TRBJ2-2, with D perhaps given as TRBD1 or TRBD2 (6 bases each). Trimming took off 5 bases at V and 4 bases at J, with 12 bases between the two ends. This CDR3 contains 14 residues. Germline V CDR1 and CDR2: SGDLS, YYNGEE. CDR3 residues: CASSVGGRTGELFF. CDR3 DNA: TGTGCCAGCAGTGTTGGGGGGCGCACCGGGGAGCTGTTTTTT. Using reference TRBV9 and TRBJ2-2 for the parts outside the CDR3, the full variable domain is DSGVTQTPKHLITATGQRVTLRCSPRSGDLSVYWYQQSLDQGLQFLIQYYNGEERAKGNILERFSAQQFPDLHSELNLSSLELGDSALYFCASSVGGRTGELFFGEGSRLTVL.

This chain links TRBV18 with TRBJ2-1; 7 bases fit TRBD1. V gave up 4 bases and J gave up 5 bases; unmatched junction bases: 8. CDR3 size: 15 residues. The germline gives CDR1 KGHSH, CDR2 LQKENI. The DNA for the CDR3 is TGTGCCAGCTCACTTACAAGACAGGGTAACAATGAGCAGTTCTTC. Translating gives CASSLTRQGNNEQFF.

This chain links TRBV5-1 with TRBJ2-5, with D perhaps given as TRBD1 or TRBD2 (6 bases each). CDR1 and CDR2 (germline): SGHRS, YFSETQ. Trimming pared 4 bases from V and 4 bases from J, leaving 17 bases between. This CDR3 region has 15 residues. The DNA of the CDR3 is TGCGCCAGCAGCCAGGCCCCGGGGGCTCTAGAGACCCAGTACTTC. Its translation is CASSQAPGALETQYF.

The genes are TRBV5-6 and TRBJ1-3; 8 nucleotides line up with TRBD1. The length of the CDR3 is 11 residues. The germline V gene encodes CDR1 SGHDT and CDR2 YYEEEE. Trimming cost V 4 bases and J 11 bases; bases outside gene matches: 2. CDR3 loop: CASSQGASIYF. CDR3 nucleotides: TGTGCCAGCAGCCAGGGGGCGTCCATATATTTT.

This clone came up once. The genes are TRBV9 and TRBJ1-3; D possibly corresponds to TRBD1 (6 bases). CDR1 is SGDLS, CDR2 YYNGEE, per germline. The CDR3 runs to 15 residues. V lost 0 bases and J lost 4, with 11 bases in between. The CDR3 sequence is CASSVGGGPGNTIYF. CDR3 bases: TGTGCCAGCAGCGTAGGTGGGGGGCCAGGAAACACCATATATTTT. The full variable domain, rest sourced from reference TRBV9 and TRBJ1-3, is DSGVTQTPKHLITATGQRVTLRCSPRSGDLSVYWYQQSLDQGLQFLIQYYNGEERAKGNILERFSAQQFPDLHSELNLSSLELGDSALYFCASSVGGGPGNTIYFGEGSWLTVV.